This passage covers 6 T cell receptor beta chains from one sample sequenced in a study of cytomegalovirus exposure and HLA in healthy donors. The PCR ran on 60 Vbeta and 13 Jbeta primers. Profiled with immunoSEQ multiplex PCR; TCRdb holds only in-frame clones, not every one. The sample shows about 110,000 clones, 79% of them seen only once. Sequenced sample: PBMCs. Receptors were obtained from a woman aged 40 to 50 in good health and CMV-seronegative.

CDR3 bases: TGTGCCAGCAGGGCGACAGGGGATGCCACTGAAGCTTTCTTT. Amino acids: CASRATGDATEAFF. V is TRBV25-1 and J is TRBJ1-1; the match to TRBD1 covers 8 bases. The V segment lost 6 bases and the J segment 4 bases; nucleotides outside the gene matches: 7. Germline CDR1 MGHDK, CDR2 SYGVNS. This CDR3 comprises 14 residues.

The J gene is TRBJ1-4, the V gene TRBV9; 7 bases are shared with TRBD1. Germline values: CDR1 SGDLS, CDR2 YYNGEE. CDR3 size: 14 residues. V lost 4 bases to trimming and J lost 6 bases; unmatched junction nucleotides: 6. The CDR3 nucleotides are TGTGCCAGCAGCTCAGGGGGGCGAGATGAAAAACTGTTTTTT. Its protein is CASSSGGRDEKLFF.

The chain employs TRBV30 and TRBJ2-7, with D unresolved. This CDR3 spans 15 amino acids. Germline loops: CDR1 GTSNPN, CDR2 SVGIG (reference sequence). V was cut by 4 bases and J by 0 bases, with 16 bases left in between. The CDR3 region is CAWTEDTSSSYEQYF. Here the CDR3 DNA reads TGTGCCTGGACGGAAGACACCTCGAGCTCCTACGAGCAGTACTTC.

The V and J genes are TRBV30 and TRBJ1-3; D remains unclear. This CDR3 region has 16 residues. Looked up from germline, CDR1 is GTSNPN and CDR2 is SVGIG (reference sequence). V dropped 0 bases and J dropped 3 bases, with 15 bases sitting between them. The CDR3 here is CAWSVVWSQGGNTIYF. CDR3 in DNA: TGTGCCTGGAGTGTCGTTTGGAGCCAAGGTGGAAACACCATATATTTT.

V and J are TRBV6-5 and TRBJ2-7; D is perhaps TRBD1 (6 bases). The CDR3 totals 15 residues. The ends were cut back, 4 bases at V and 0 bases at J, with 13 bases in the middle. CDR1 is MNHEY and CDR2 is SVGAGI in the germline V gene. CDR3 amino acids: CASSSHQGTSYEQYF. The CDR3 coding sequence is TGTGCCAGCAGTTCTCACCAGGGGACCTCCTACGAGCAGTACTTC.

The rearrangement uses TRBV18 and TRBJ2-5; 12 bases are a match to TRBD1. CDR1 is KGHSH, CDR2 LQKENI, per germline. CDR3 length equals 16 residues. The ends lost 4 bases at V and 5 bases at J; junction bases unmatched: 8. The CDR3 coding sequence is TGTGCCAGCTCACGACTAAGGGACAGGGGGCCCGAGACCCAGTACTTC. Its translation is CASSRLRDRGPETQYF.